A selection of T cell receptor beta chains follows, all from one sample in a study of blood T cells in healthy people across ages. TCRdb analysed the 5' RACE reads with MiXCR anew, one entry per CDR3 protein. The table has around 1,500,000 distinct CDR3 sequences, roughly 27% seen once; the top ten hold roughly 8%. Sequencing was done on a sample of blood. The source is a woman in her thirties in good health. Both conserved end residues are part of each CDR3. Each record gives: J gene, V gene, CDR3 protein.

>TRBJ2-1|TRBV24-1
CATSDPGRNHNGQFF
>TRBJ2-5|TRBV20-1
CSAVGGETQYF
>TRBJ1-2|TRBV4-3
CASSQDEGLSEGYTF
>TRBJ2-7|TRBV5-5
CASSFGHGQGTDEQYF
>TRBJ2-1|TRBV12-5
CASGWERGPGNEQFF
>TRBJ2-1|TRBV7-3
CVSSLDHNEQFF
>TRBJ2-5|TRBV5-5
CASGRLSGSNEQYF
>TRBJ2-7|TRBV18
CASSPPEQVYEQYF
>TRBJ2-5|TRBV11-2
CASSPPGSGRRETQYF
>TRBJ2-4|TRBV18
CASSPGGEGKNIQYF
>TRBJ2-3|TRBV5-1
CASRKQGATDTQYF
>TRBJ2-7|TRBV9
CASSFGTGGAYEQYF
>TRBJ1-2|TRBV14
CASSLGRAGFYGYTF
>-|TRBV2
CASRGNTGKRETQYF
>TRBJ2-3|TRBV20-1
CSAGAQGGRYF
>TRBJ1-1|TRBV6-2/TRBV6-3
CASSGSGDRLSNTEAFF
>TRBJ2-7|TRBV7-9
CASSMEGLAYEQYF
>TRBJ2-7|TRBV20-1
CSAREVIAGVYEQYF
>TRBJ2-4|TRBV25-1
CASSELGQVKNIQYF
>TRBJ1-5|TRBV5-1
CASSPGGRESGQPQHF
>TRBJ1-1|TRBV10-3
CAISDAQGSNTEAFF
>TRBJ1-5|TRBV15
CATSVEWGRVGESNQPQHF
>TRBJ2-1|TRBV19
CATYSNNEQFF